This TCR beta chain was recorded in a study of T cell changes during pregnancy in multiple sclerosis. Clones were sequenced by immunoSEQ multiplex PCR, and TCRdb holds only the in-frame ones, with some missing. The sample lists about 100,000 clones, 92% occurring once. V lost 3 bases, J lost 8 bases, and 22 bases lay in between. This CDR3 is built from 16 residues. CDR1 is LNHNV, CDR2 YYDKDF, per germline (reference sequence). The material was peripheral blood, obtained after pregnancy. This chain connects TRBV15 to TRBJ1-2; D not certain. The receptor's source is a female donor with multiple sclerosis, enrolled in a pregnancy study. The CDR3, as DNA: TGTGCCACCAGCAGCCCCGACGGCCCGAGCCTCGGGGGCTACACCTTC. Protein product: CATSSPDGPSLGGYTF.